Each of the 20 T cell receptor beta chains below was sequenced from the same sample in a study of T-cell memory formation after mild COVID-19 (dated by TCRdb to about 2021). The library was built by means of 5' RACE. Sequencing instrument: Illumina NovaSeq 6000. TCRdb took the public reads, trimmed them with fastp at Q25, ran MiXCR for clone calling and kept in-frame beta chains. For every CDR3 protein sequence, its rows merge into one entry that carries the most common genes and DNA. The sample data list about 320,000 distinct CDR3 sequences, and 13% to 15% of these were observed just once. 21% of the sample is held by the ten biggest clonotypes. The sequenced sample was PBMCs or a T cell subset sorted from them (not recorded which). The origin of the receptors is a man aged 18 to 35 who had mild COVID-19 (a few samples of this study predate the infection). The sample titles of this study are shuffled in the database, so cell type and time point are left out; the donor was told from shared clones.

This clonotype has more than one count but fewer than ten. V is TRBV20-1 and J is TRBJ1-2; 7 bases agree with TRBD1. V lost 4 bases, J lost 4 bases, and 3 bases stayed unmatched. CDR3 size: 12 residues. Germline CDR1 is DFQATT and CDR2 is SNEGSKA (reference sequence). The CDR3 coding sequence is TGCAGTGCTACGGACAGGTTCTATGGCTACACCTTC. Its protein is CSATDRFYGYTF.

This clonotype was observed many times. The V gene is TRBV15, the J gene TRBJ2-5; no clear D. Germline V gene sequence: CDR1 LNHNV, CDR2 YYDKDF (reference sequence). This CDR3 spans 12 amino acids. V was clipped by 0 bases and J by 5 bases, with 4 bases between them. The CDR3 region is CATSRDQETQYF. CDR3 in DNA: TGTGCCACCAGCAGAGATCAGGAGACCCAGTACTTC.

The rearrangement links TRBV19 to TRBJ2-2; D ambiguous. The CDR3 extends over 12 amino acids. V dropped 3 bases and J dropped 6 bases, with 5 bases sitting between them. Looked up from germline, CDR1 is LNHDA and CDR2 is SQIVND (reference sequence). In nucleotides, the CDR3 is TGTGCCAGTAGTATGAGTGCCGGGGAGCTGTTTTTT. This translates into CASSMSAGELFF.

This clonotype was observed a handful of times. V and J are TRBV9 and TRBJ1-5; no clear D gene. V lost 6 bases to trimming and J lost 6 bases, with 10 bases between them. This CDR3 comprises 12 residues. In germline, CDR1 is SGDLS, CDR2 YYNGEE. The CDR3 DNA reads TGTGCCAGCAAGAAGGGCTTTCAGCCCCAGCATTTT. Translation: CASKKGFQPQHF.

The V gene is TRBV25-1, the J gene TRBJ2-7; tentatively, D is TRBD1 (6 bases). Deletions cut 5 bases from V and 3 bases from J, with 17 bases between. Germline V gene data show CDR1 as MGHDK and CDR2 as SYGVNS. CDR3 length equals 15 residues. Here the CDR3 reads CASSPALTGVYEQYF. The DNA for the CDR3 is TGTGCCAGCAGTCCCGCCCTGACAGGAGTCTACGAGCAGTACTTC.

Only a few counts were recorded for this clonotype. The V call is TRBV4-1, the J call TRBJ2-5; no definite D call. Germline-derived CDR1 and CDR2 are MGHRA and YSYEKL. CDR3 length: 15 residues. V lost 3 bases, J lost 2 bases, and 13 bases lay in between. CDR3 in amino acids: CASSQVIWGQETQYF. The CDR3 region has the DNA TGCGCCAGCAGCCAGGTCATCTGGGGACAAGAGACCCAGTACTTC.

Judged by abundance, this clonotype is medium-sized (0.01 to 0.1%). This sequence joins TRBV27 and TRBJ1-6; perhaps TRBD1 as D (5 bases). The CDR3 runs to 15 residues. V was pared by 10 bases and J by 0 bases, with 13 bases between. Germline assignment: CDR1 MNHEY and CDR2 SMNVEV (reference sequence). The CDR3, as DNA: TGTGCCACGGGGGGGAAAGCCTCCTATAATTCACCCCTCCACTTT. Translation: CATGGKASYNSPLHF.

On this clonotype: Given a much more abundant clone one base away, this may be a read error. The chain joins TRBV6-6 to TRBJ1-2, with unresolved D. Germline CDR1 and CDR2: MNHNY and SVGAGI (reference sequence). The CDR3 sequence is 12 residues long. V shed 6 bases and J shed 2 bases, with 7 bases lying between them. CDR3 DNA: TGTGCCAGCAGCCCGTACAACTATGGCTACACCTTC. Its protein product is CASSPYNYGYTF.

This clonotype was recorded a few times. CDR3 bases: TGTGCCAGCAGCTTATTTCAGGGTCGGTCACCCCTCCACTTT. Its protein is CASSLFQGRSPLHF. The rearrangement joins TRBV7-6 to TRBJ1-6; D is possibly TRBD1 (5 bases). The CDR3 loop spans 14 amino acids. From germline, CDR1 is SGHVS and CDR2 FNYEAQ. V was clipped by 2 bases and J by 10 bases, with 12 bases between them.

This CDR3 is CASSLHTSSTDTQYF. The DNA of the CDR3 is TGTGCCAGCAGTTTGCATACTTCTAGCACAGATACGCAGTATTTT. This chain links TRBV12-3 or TRBV12-4 with TRBJ2-3; D gene ambiguous. V was cut by 3 bases and J by 0 bases, with 10 bases left in between. This CDR3 has 15 residues.

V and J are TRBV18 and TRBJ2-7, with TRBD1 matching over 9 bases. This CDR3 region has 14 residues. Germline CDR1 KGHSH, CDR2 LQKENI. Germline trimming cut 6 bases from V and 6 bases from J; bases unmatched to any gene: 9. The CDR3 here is CASSPDRGLSEQYF. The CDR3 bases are TGTGCCAGCTCGCCCGACAGGGGGTTGTCCGAGCAGTACTTC.

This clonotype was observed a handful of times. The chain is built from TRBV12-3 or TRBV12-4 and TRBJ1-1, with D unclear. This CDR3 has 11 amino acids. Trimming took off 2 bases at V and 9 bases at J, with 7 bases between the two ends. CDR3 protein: CASSLLGQAFF. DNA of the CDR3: TGTGCCAGCAGTTTATTAGGTCAAGCTTTCTTT.

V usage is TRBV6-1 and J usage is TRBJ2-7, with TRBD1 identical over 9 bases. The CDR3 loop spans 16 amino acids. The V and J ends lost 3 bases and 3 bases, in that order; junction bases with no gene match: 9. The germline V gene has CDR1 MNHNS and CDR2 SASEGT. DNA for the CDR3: TGTGCCAGCAGTGACCTGGGTTCGACAGGGGGCTACGAGCAGTACGTC. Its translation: CASSDLGSTGGYEQYV.

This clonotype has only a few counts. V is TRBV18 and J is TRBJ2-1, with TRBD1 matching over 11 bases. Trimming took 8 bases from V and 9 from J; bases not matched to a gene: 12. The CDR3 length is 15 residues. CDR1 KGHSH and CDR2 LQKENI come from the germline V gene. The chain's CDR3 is CASTRPGQGAPEQFF. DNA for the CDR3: TGTGCCAGCACCCGTCCCGGACAGGGGGCCCCTGAGCAGTTCTTC.

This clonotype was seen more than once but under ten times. The CDR3 nucleotides are TGTGCCAGCAGCTTAGTGCAGGGGACCGTCCAGTATTTT. This codes for CASSLVQGTVQYF. The chain has TRBV11-2 and TRBJ2-3, with D possibly matching TRBD1 (6 bases). The CDR3 consists of 13 residues. Trimming removed 1 base from V and 12 bases from J, with 14 bases in between. Germline lookup yields CDR1 SGHAT and CDR2 FQNNGV.

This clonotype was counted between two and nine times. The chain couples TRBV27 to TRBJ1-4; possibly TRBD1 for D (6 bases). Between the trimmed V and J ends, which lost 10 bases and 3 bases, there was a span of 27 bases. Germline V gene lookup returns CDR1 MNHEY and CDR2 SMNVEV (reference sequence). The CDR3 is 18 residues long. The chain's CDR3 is CATGRRGISGAANEKLFF. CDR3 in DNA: TGTGCCACCGGGCGACGCGGGATCTCAGGGGCGGCTAATGAAAAACTGTTTTTT.

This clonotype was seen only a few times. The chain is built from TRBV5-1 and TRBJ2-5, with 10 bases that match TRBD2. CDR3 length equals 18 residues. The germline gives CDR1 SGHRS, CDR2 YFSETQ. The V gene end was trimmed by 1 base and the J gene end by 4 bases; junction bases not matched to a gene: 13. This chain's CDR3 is CASSLTNLAGASPETQYF. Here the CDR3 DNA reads TGCGCCAGCAGCTTGACGAACCTAGCGGGGGCCTCCCCAGAGACCCAGTACTTC.

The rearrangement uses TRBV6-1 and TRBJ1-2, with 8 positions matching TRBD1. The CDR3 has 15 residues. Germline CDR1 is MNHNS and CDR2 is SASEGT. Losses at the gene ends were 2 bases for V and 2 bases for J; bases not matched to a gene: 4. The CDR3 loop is CASSEPTGGNYGYTF. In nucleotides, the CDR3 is TGTGCCAGCAGTGAACCAACAGGGGGGAACTATGGCTACACCTTC.

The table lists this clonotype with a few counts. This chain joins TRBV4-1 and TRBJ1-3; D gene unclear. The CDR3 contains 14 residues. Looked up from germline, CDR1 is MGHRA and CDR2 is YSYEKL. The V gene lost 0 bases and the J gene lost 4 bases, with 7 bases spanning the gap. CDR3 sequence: CASSQDSPGNTIYF. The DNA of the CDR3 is TGCGCCAGCAGCCAAGACAGTCCAGGAAACACCATATATTTT.

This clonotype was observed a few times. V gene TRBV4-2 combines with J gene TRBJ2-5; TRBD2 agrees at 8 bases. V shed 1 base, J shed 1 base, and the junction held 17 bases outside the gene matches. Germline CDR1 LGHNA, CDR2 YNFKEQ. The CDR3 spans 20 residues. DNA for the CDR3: TGTGCCAGCAGCCAAGTGAGCGGGGGCCCCCTGACTATTGTCCAAGAGACCCAGTACTTC. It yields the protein CASSQVSGGPLTIVQETQYF.